This T cell receptor (beta chain) is from a study of blood T cell repertoires in COVID-19. The CDR3 has 15 amino acids. Germline assignment: CDR1 SGHTA and CDR2 FQGTGA. V was shortened by 4 bases and J by 6 bases, with 18 bases between the two germline ends. The table came from immunoSEQ multiplex PCR; TCRdb's copy has only in-frame clones and leaves some out. The sample lists around 130,000 clones; approximately 87% were seen once. The sample taken for sequencing was peripheral blood. This clonotype was obtained from a woman aged 45-65 years with acute or convalescent COVID-19. The V call is TRBV7-3, the J call TRBJ1-1, with D possibly TRBD1 on 5 matching bases. The CDR3, as DNA: TGTGCCAGCAGCTGGGACGGCGGGGGTTACGCTGAAGCTTTCTTT. Protein: CASSWDGGGYAEAFF.